The source of this TCR beta chain is a study of PD-L1 blockade in urothelial cancer. Per the germline V gene, CDR1 is SGHRS and CDR2 is YFSETQ. The V end was cut by 3 bases, the J end by 1 base, with 10 bases between. The CDR3 consists of 14 residues. Sequencing used immunoSEQ multiplex PCR; TCRdb keeps in-frame clones, though not all of them. Of under 40,000 clones listed, 84% are singletons. The TCR was taken from a man in his 60s with urothelial cancer. The source was PBMCs, collected around atezolizumab (anti-PD-L1) treatment. The genes are TRBV5-1 and TRBJ1-1; tentative D call: TRBD1 (5 bases). CDR3 in amino acids: CASSSRVGNTEAFF. In DNA, the CDR3 is TGCGCCAGCAGCTCCAGGGTTGGGAACACTGAAGCTTTCTTT.